The clone carrying this T cell receptor (beta chain) was observed many times. What it recognizes is unknown. Unique molecular identifiers were affixed to single, distinct cDNA molecules. TCRdb re-called the 5' RACE reads with MiXCR, one entry per CDR3 protein. This sample yields some 85,000 distinct CDR3 sequences, of which about an eighth are seen a single time; under 1.5% belongs to the top ten. The sample is drawn from a study of early T cells in non-severe SARS-CoV-2 infection. As for the study in general: The chains were unpaired, and the sequenced material was bulk RNA from unsorted whole blood.

Study-level results: In VDJdb matching, anti-spike CD8 responses were favored while private and CD4 specificities went missing.

Germline V gene sequence: CDR1 MNHEY, CDR2 SVGEGT. The CDR3 extends over 14 amino acids. V was shortened by 11 bases and J by 3 bases, with 18 bases between the two germline ends. The sequence was obtained from an adult who was a healthcare worker with PCR-confirmed SARS-CoV-2 infection or an uninfected control (not recorded which). This sequence joins TRBV6-2 or TRBV6-3 and TRBJ2-3, with D possibly matching TRBD2 (6 bases). Sequences were obtained from whole blood. The CDR3 here is CACGRLDRTDTQYF. CDR3 DNA sequence: TGTGCCTGCGGAAGACTAGATCGGACAGATACGCAGTATTTT.